This record concerns one TCR beta chain sequence. It lacks a known antigen. Base-call qualities are not available, and no considerably larger clone is one nucleotide away. The source of the sample is a study of cytomegalovirus exposure and HLA in healthy donors (dated by TCRdb to about 2017). Broadly, across the study: An earlier analysis of some 600 of the donors reported 276 Gb of sequence data and around 100 million unique TCR beta sequences obtained from about 179 million T cells. The T cell repertoires of some 700 subjects were profiled by immunosequencing and related to cytomegalovirus serostatus. To predict cytomegalovirus infection status, the study combined high-throughput TCR immunosequencing, statistical association of individual TCRs with disease status, and machine learning. Class I and class II HLA loci were covered by the typing at four-digit resolution. Donor age, sex, ethnicity and CMV serostatus were compiled alongside the repertoire data. Genome-wide SNP genotypes for about 65% of the 666 donors were used in a later genetic analysis, which treated that subset as a discovery cohort. Rather than drawing on any new phenotypic data, the later analysis identified candidate immune exposures from TCR beta sequences and the way those sequences occurred across donors. In addition to the first cohort of hundreds of subjects, a separate validation cohort of 120 different subjects was used. The genetic ancestry cluster associated with self-reported Caucasian donors included about 84% of the roughly 400 genotyped donors. A later analysis re-examined previously published TCR beta repertoires from roughly 720 donors and added high-resolution HLA genotyping to investigate patterns of TCR occurrence. On average, roughly 250,000 unique TCR beta nucleotide sequences were sequenced per donor among roughly 430 genotyped donors of the cohort, with around 19% of those sequences being non-productive. Typing coverage differed by locus: A, B, C, DRB1 and DQB1 were typed in roughly 620-640 donors, DQA1 in roughly 500, DPA1 in some 600, and DPB1 in roughly 470. Four to six DR-DQ haplotypes were handled as single units for association and clustering, since linkage in the cohort was strong. An earlier analysis of nearly 600 of the donors applied high-throughput TCR beta sequencing to assess whether each TCR beta V gene segment acted as functional or pseudogenic. The aim of the study was to test whether cataloging public T cell receptors could identify signatures of past pathogen exposure. An early release that covered about 600 HLA-typed donors contained around 330 gigabases of sequencing data and around 85 million unique TCR sequences. All discovery cohort repertoires had been generated using a single sequencing platform.

As encoded in the germline V gene, CDR1 is SGHTS while CDR2 is YDEGEE. Including the terminal cysteine and phenylalanine, the CDR3 comprises 14 residues. Only CDR3 DNA is held: 42 bases, read in frame from base 1. V and J are truncated by 7 bases and 3 bases respectively, leaving an intervening sequence of 17 bases. The cohort was made up of roughly 670 healthy bone marrow donors. At the time of sampling, all cohort members were nominally healthy, though unrecorded immune exposures were likely present. The donor was CMV seropositive and belonged to the group of 250 to 300 seropositive cohort members. Each donor provided a peripheral blood sample, and peripheral blood mononuclear cells were used for TCR beta sequencing. Genomic DNA extraction from the blood cell samples was performed with the Qiagen DNeasy Blood Extraction Kit. Library prep was done by the immunoSEQ multiplex PCR assay. The multiplex PCR relied on a mix of 60 forward primers for TCR Vbeta segments and 13 reverse primers for TCR Jbeta segments. A multiplex PCR assay on genomic DNA amplified the CDR3 region of rearranged TCR beta genes. The amplified TCR beta libraries were sequenced on the Illumina HiSeq System as 87-base-pair reads. Turning to the authors' computational methods: A later analysis counted some 80 million unique TCR beta chains across the 666 repertoires, and some 11 million of these chains were shared by at least two donors. A nearest-neighbor algorithm error-corrected the raw reads and collapsed the reads into unique sequences, merging closely related sequences to remove PCR and sequencing errors. V, D and J gene segments were assigned by aligning CDR3 sequences to IMGT reference sequences. For a sequence to be retained, a match of at least six nucleotides to both a V gene segment and a J gene segment was required. A rearrangement counted as productive if the CDR3 had no stop codons and remained in frame with V and J, and every other rearrangement counted as non-productive. Following IMGT convention, CDR3 was defined as the stretch from the second conserved V-encoded cysteine to the conserved J-encoded phenylalanine. Sequences without an unambiguous match to a single V gene segment were excluded from the earlier analysis of almost 600 of the donors. In an earlier analysis of 587 of the donors, a V segment was called functional when productive rearrangements were above 56.7%, and segregating when the standard deviation between donors exceeded 5%. A statistical classification framework was developed to diagnose cytomegalovirus status using the catalog of TCR beta chain sequences. A later analysis assigned V and J genes by comparing TCR nucleotide sequences with IMGT/GENE-DB human TR gene sequences. Using the TCRdist pipeline, a later analysis assigned CDR3 sequences along with most-parsimonious VDJ recombination scenarios. In a later analysis, every TCR beta chain was defined by the combination of its CDR3 amino acid sequence and its V-gene family, and reads without a unique V-gene family were dropped. In a later analysis, approximately 590 highly shared, low-generation-probability nucleotide sequences were removed to address suspected cross-contamination and a sequencing artifact. In a later analysis, a clonal expansion index for each public chain was calculated from normalized within-repertoire ranks of inferred template counts. A later analysis computed generation probabilities with a VDJ recombination model fitted to out-of-frame rearrangements, and checked the results against IGoR. In a later analysis, TCR-TCR, TCR-HLA and TCR-CMV co-occurrence was scored with hypergeometric tests, and a repertoire-size bias correction was applied to TCR pairs. In a later analysis, false discovery rates were estimated by permuting HLA or CMV assignments 20 times. In a later analysis, co-occurring TCRs were grouped using DBSCAN, with TCRdist sequence similarity added in when clustering inside HLA-allele-positive subsets. For co-occurrence clustering, repertoires with fewer than 30,000 or more than 120,000 public chains were excluded, along with a handful of repertoires with anomalous nucleotide sharing. TCRdb carries this immuneACCESS record with in-frame sequences only. Its versions omit some clonotypes, under half of them owing to an unresolved V gene in the studies checked, with the rest unexplained. Clonal size and the V and J genes are those of that table, whereas D and trimming came from the DNA. Within this sample are approximately 150,000 clones, with about two thirds of them counted one time only. Of the sample, 10% falls within the top ten clones.

The paper's findings and limits, for the study overall: The presence/absence analyses assumed that sequencing depth was roughly uniform across donors, and that assumption may not be true. According to the authors, the approach could potentially be generalized to other disease states and immunological phenotypes. Compared with equally common non-associated chains, HLA-associated TCR beta chains in a later analysis were more clonally expanded and had lower generation probabilities. Several of the top co-occurrence clusters appeared to be linked to parvovirus B19, influenza, CMV and Epstein-Barr virus, according to a later analysis. Most TCR sequences were seen in very few donors, while some public TCRs were found in many individuals. In vitro tests confirmed that a few of the cytomegalovirus-associated TCR beta chains recognize cytomegalovirus antigens. Strong co-occurrence of HLA alleles, especially DR and DQ, made assigning TCR associations to individual alleles difficult. The only immune exposure information available for the cohort was CMV serostatus. An earlier analysis of around 540 of the donors showed that most TCR beta V segments appeared in productive rearrangements either about 87% or about 30% of the time, which broadly matched IMGT annotations. In both the original and validation cohorts, the classifier was reported to diagnose cytomegalovirus status with high specificity and sensitivity. Because counts were too low, around 17 rarely observed V segments, including chromosome 9 orphons, were left out of the earlier analysis of approximately 500 of the donors. The study gave a list of more than 150 TCR beta chains associated with cytomegalovirus. HLA typing was unavailable for some donors at each locus, so association tests used only the typed subset. Compared with the approximately 600-donor mean, donors in an Asian-associated ancestry cluster had fewer N-insertions in productive TCRs, according to a later genetic analysis. The sequencing pipeline was judged likely to have produced a cluster of highly shared sequence variants as a technical artifact. In a later analysis, the rate of TCR association differed among HLA loci, with DRB1 alleles having the most associated TCRs and HLA-C alleles having the fewest. This cohort had only TCR beta chains sequenced, and the lack of alpha or paired-chain data limited which features could be detected. Correlated functional status among segregating V segments might reflect linkage disequilibrium, but an unknown experimental factor could not be ruled out. A further reported finding was that TCR beta sequences accurately predicted the HLA-A and HLA-B alleles for most subjects in the first cohort. In a later analysis, over 15,000 TCR beta sequences were associated with specific HLA alleles at a false discovery rate of 0.05. A later genetic analysis associated a missense DCLRE1C variant with V-gene and J-gene trimming of TCR beta chains, and an independent cohort replicated the association. A later analysis found that most CMV-associated TCR beta chains appeared HLA-restricted, with HLA associations seemingly driven largely by CMV exposure. Some IMGT-functional V segments, including TRBV6-2 and TRBV6-3, could not be distinguished by the 87-base-pair reads and were therefore excluded.

Sequenced: PBMCs. The sequence derives from a man in his thirties or forties in good health and CMV-seropositive. Here the chain combines TRBV5-8 and TRBJ2-7; the D region possibly corresponds to TRBD1 (5 bases align). The CDR3 region: CASRQRTPDYEQYF. DNA sequence: TGTGCCAGCCGCCAAAGGACACCGGACTACGAGCAGTACTTC.